Shown below are 5 T cell receptor beta chains from a single sample sequenced in a study of blood T cell repertoires in COVID-19. Sequencing was performed with immunoSEQ multiplex PCR; in TCRdb, only in-frame clones are kept and a portion is missing. The repertoire holds roughly 300,000 clones, with around 83% as singletons. The specimen was peripheral blood. Every receptor here comes from a woman aged 45 to 65 with acute or convalescent COVID-19.

This rearrangement joins TRBV2 to TRBJ1-1, with 7 positions matching TRBD1. CDR1 and CDR2 from the germline V gene are SNHLY and FYNNEI. V gave up 2 bases and J gave up 3 bases; unmatched junction bases: 3. The CDR3 extends over 14 amino acids. CDR3 residues: CASSELQGDTEAFF. CDR3 DNA: TGTGCCAGCAGTGAACTCCAGGGGGACACTGAAGCTTTCTTT.

Only a few counts were recorded for this clone. The chain recombines TRBV20-1 with TRBJ1-1; 10 positions match TRBD1. Unmatched junction bases numbered 11, after V lost 5 bases and J lost 2 bases. This CDR3 has 16 residues. From germline, CDR1 is DFQATT and CDR2 SNEGSKA (reference sequence). CDR3 region: CSAGGGGQGINTEAFF. CDR3 DNA sequence: TGCAGTGCTGGTGGGGGGGGACAGGGGATAAACACTGAAGCTTTCTTT.

There are many counts of this clone. The V gene is TRBV7-9, the J gene TRBJ1-1; 8 positions agree with TRBD1. Germline lookup yields CDR1 SEHNR and CDR2 FQNEAQ (reference sequence). The CDR3 runs 14 residues. Unmatched junction bases numbered 2, after V lost 2 bases and J lost 3 bases. CDR3 loop: CASSLQTGDTEAFF. The CDR3 nucleotides are TGTGCCAGCAGCTTACAGACAGGGGACACTGAAGCTTTCTTT.

The chain has TRBV6-5 and TRBJ2-3; TRBD1 matches at 7 bases. Per germline, CDR1 MNHEY and CDR2 SVGAGI. Trimming at V came to 8 bases and at J to 0 bases, leaving 2 bases not matched to a gene. The CDR3 runs to 13 residues. The DNA for the CDR3 is TGTGCCAGCGTACAGGGGAGCACAGATACGCAGTATTTT. Its protein product is CASVQGSTDTQYF.

This clone appeared a single time. V is TRBV19 and J is TRBJ1-1, with D perhaps TRBD1 (6 bases). The CDR3 spans 13 residues. The V and J ends lost 7 bases and 2 bases respectively, with 11 bases between them. Germline assignment: CDR1 LNHDA and CDR2 SQIVND (reference sequence). For the CDR3, the DNA is TGTGCCAGTAAATACGGGACAAACACTGAAGCTTTCTTT. This gives the protein CASKYGTNTEAFF.